This passage covers 30 T cell receptor beta chains from one sample sequenced in a study of T cells after posttransplantation cyclophosphamide (dated by TCRdb to about 2016). Libraries were built with the immunoSEQ multiplex PCR assay. This is the immuneACCESS table as TCRdb keeps it, with only in-frame sequences that have V and J called. A part of the clones is gone; compared with another copy, unresolved V genes explain less than half, and the rest is unexplained. The sample records some 25,000 clones, about 82% of which are singletons. The ten largest clones represent roughly 6.2% of the sample. The sequencing input was PBMCs. Receptors were obtained from a woman aged 55-70 years with a blood cancer, CMV-positive, and with a related stem cell donor.

This clone turned up a few times. The chain uses TRBV5-4 and TRBJ2-1; a possible D gene is TRBD1 (5 bases). The CDR3 spans 11 residues. From germline, CDR1 is SGHNT and CDR2 YYREEE (reference sequence). V was trimmed by 4 bases and J by 9 bases, leaving 8 bases between them. CDR3 amino acids: CASSLQGEQFF. The CDR3, as DNA: TGTGCCAGCAGCCTGCAGGGTGAGCAGTTCTTC.

The chain carries TRBV27 and TRBJ2-3, with 15 positions matching TRBD2. V dropped 5 bases and J dropped 4; count of bases not matched to a gene: 10. The germline V gene has CDR1 MNHEY and CDR2 SMNVEV (reference sequence). This CDR3 is built from 18 residues. CDR3 DNA: TGTGCCAGCAGTCGGACTAGCGGGAGGGCCTTTTACTCAGATACGCAGTATTTT. This encodes CASSRTSGRAFYSDTQYF.

The chain carries TRBV10-3 and TRBJ2-1, with 10 bases that match TRBD2. Trimming cost V 3 bases and J 0 bases; bases outside gene matches: 11. Per the germline V gene, CDR1 is ENHRY and CDR2 is SYGVKD. This CDR3 has 19 amino acids. CDR3 coding DNA: TGTGCCATCAGTGACTGGCTAGCGGGAGTTCCCCTCTCCTACAATGAGCAGTTCTTC. This translates into CAISDWLAGVPLSYNEQFF.

The chain recombines TRBV5-1 with TRBJ2-1; the D gene is possibly TRBD2 (6 bases). The germline CDR1 and CDR2 sequences are SGHRS and YFSETQ. V shed 7 bases and J shed 0 bases, with 17 bases lying between them. The length of the CDR3 is 16 residues. CDR3 nucleotide sequence: TGCGCCAGCGGAACTAGCTCCCCGAGCTCCTACAATGAGCAGTTCTTC. It encodes CASGTSSPSSYNEQFF. Drawing the rest from reference TRBV5-1 and TRBJ2-1, the complete variable domain is KAGVTQTPRYLIKTRGQQVTLSCSPISGHRSVSWYQQTPGQGLQFLFEYFSETQRNKGNFPGRFSGRQFSNSRSEMNVSTLELGDSALYLCASGTSSPSSYNEQFFGPGTRLTVL.

The J gene is TRBJ1-2, the V gene TRBV28, with D perhaps matching TRBD1 (5 bases). Germline CDR1 and CDR2: MDHEN and SYDVKM. CDR3 size: 14 residues. Deletions cut 4 bases from V and 1 base from J, with 10 bases between. The CDR3 sequence: CASSSPGYNYGYTF. CDR3 sequence (DNA): TGTGCCAGCAGTTCCCCAGGGTATAACTATGGCTACACCTTC.

The chain links TRBV6-1 to TRBJ1-1; D may be TRBD1 (6 bases). Germline assignment: CDR1 MNHNS and CDR2 SASEGT. The CDR3 totals 13 residues. Trimming took 3 bases from V and 10 from J, leaving 15 bases between them. The CDR3 region is CASSDNTGFVAFF. The CDR3 bases are TGTGCCAGCAGTGATAACACAGGGTTTGTAGCTTTCTTT.

The chain combines TRBV7-9 with TRBJ2-1; 9 nucleotides match TRBD2. The CDR3 spans 18 residues. Germline assignment: CDR1 SEHNR and CDR2 FQNEAQ (reference sequence). V shed 2 bases, J shed 9 bases, and the junction held 17 bases outside the gene matches. CDR3 protein: CASSLRGLAAVVSFEQFF. CDR3 nucleotides: TGTGCCAGCAGCTTAAGGGGACTAGCCGCCGTTGTCAGTTTTGAGCAGTTCTTC.

The chain employs TRBV5-1 and TRBJ2-7, with D uncertain. V was shortened by 4 bases and J by 3 bases, with 14 bases between the two germline ends. The length of the CDR3 is 14 residues. Germline values: CDR1 SGHRS, CDR2 YFSETQ. DNA of the CDR3: TGCGCCAGCAGCACCGGGTCTTACAACTACGAGCAGTACTTC. Translation: CASSTGSYNYEQYF.

The CDR3 reads CASSPRPGLNSPLHF. DNA for the CDR3: TGCGCCAGCAGCCCCCGGCCAGGGCTTAATTCACCCCTCCACTTT. V usage is TRBV5-1 and J usage is TRBJ1-6; D is perhaps TRBD1 (5 bases). Germline V CDR1 and CDR2: SGHRS, YFSETQ. There are 15 residues in the CDR3. With 4 bases removed from V and 6 bases from J, the gap between germline ends came to 14 bases.

This clone was found once. The chain is built from TRBV30 and TRBJ1-4; D is unclear. Germline lookup yields CDR1 GTSNPN and CDR2 SVGIG (reference sequence). The V end lost 3 bases, the J end lost 10 bases, and 12 bases lay between the germline ends. The CDR3 contains 12 residues. CDR3: CAWSTEVGKLFF. The CDR3 DNA reads as TGTGCCTGGAGCACTGAGGTGGGAAAACTGTTTTTT.

The chain links TRBV18 to TRBJ1-2; 9 bases match TRBD1. CDR1 and CDR2 from the germline V gene are KGHSH and LQKENI. Trimming cost V 3 bases and J 0 bases; bases outside gene matches: 2. The CDR3 is 15 residues long. The CDR3 coding sequence is TGTGCCAGCTCACCGGACAGGGGATCTAACTATGGCTACACCTTC. Translation gives CASSPDRGSNYGYTF.

V usage is TRBV5-8 and J usage is TRBJ2-3; 13 bases are shared with TRBD2. The CDR3 spans 17 residues. V lost 4 bases to trimming and J lost 4 bases; unmatched junction nucleotides: 9. The germline gives CDR1 SGHTS, CDR2 YDEGEE. The CDR3 protein is CASSLGLAGVLADTQYF. The CDR3 nucleotides read TGTGCCAGCAGCCTTGGACTAGCGGGAGTCTTAGCAGATACGCAGTATTTT.

This clone was detected once. The rearrangement joins TRBV6-5 to TRBJ2-2; the match to TRBD1 covers 7 bases. This CDR3 contains 16 residues. V lost 1 base, J lost 1 base, and 3 bases stayed unmatched. Germline V CDR1 and CDR2: MNHEY, SVGAGI. This chain's CDR3 is CASSYWTGRNTGELFF. CDR3 coding DNA: TGTGCCAGCAGTTACTGGACAGGTCGGAACACCGGGGAGCTGTTTTTT.

The J gene is TRBJ2-7, the V gene TRBV18; the D gene is possibly TRBD1 (6 bases). This CDR3 has 13 amino acids. V was shortened by 6 bases and J by 3 bases, with 12 bases between the two germline ends. Germline CDR1 is KGHSH and CDR2 is LQKENI. This CDR3 reads CASSRDTNYEQYF. The CDR3 DNA follows: TGTGCCAGCTCCAGGGACACCAACTACGAGCAGTACTTC.

The gene calls are TRBV9 and TRBJ2-2, with TRBD2 as a possible D gene (5 bases). This CDR3 region has 16 residues. V lost 0 bases, J lost 5 bases, and 14 bases lay in between. Germline CDR1 SGDLS, CDR2 YYNGEE. CDR3 sequence (DNA): TGTGCCAGCAGCGTAGCGGCGGACTTGAGAACCGGGGAGCTGTTTTTT. Protein: CASSVAADLRTGELFF.

The rearrangement joins TRBV5-5 to TRBJ2-5; 7 positions match TRBD2. The CDR3 has 16 amino acids. CDR1 SGHKS and CDR2 YYEKEE come from the germline V gene (reference sequence). V trimming: 0 bases; J trimming: 3 bases; junction bases outside the gene matches: 8. CDR3 loop: CASSLVAGSGKETQYF. CDR3 coding DNA: TGTGCCAGCAGCTTGGTAGCGGGTTCGGGAAAAGAGACCCAGTACTTC. Complete variable domain (other parts from reference TRBV5-5 and TRBJ2-5): DAGVTQSPTHLIKTRGQQVTLRCSPISGHKSVSWYQQVLGQGPQFIFQYYEKEERGRGNFPDRFSARQFPNYSSELNVNALLLGDSALYLCASSLVAGSGKETQYFGPGTRLLVL.

This clone has more than one count but fewer than ten. This chain links TRBV10-1 with TRBJ2-7; D uncertain. CDR3 size: 15 residues. V shed 1 base and J shed 3 bases, with 13 bases lying between them. In germline, CDR1 is WNHNN, CDR2 SYGVQD (reference sequence). CDR3 bases: TGCGCCAGCAGTGAGTATGGAACAGTTCTCTACGAGCAGTACTTC. Amino acids: CASSEYGTVLYEQYF.

In DNA, the CDR3 is TGTGCCATCAGTGGGGACAGGGAGTATGGCTACACCTTC. This sequence encodes CAISGDREYGYTF. This rearrangement joins TRBV10-3 to TRBJ1-2; 9 positions match TRBD1. Trimming at V came to 4 bases and at J to 5 bases, leaving 2 bases not matched to a gene. CDR3 length: 13 amino acids. Germline CDR1 and CDR2: ENHRY and SYGVKD.

This clone has just one count. CDR3 DNA: TGTGCCAGCAGCTTTAGCGGGAGGAGAGACACCGGGGAGCTGTTTTTT. Encoded protein: CASSFSGRRDTGELFF. The rearrangement links TRBV5-4 to TRBJ2-2; 10 positions match TRBD2. The CDR3 is 16 amino acids. V shed 2 bases and J 3 bases; nucleotides not matched to a gene: 4. The germline V gene encodes CDR1 SGHNT and CDR2 YYREEE (reference sequence).

V is TRBV6-5 and J is TRBJ1-2, with D possibly matching TRBD1 (5 bases). The CDR3 covers 13 residues. The ends were cut back, 2 bases at V and 8 bases at J, with 12 bases in the middle. The germline CDR1 and CDR2 sequences are MNHEY and SVGAGI. The CDR3 reads CASSYGGKVGYTF. The DNA of the CDR3 is TGTGCCAGCAGTTACGGGGGGAAAGTCGGCTACACCTTC.

V usage is TRBV15 and J usage is TRBJ2-7; maybe TRBD1 (6 bases). Germline V gene sequence: CDR1 LNHNV, CDR2 YYDKDF (reference sequence). The CDR3 contains 17 residues. Trimming took off 3 bases at V and 0 bases at J, with 18 bases between the two ends. The CDR3: CATSSALGGAPSYEQYF. In nucleotides, the CDR3 is TGTGCCACCAGCAGTGCCCTTGGGGGCGCCCCCTCCTACGAGCAGTACTTC.

The sample holds one count of this clone. This sequence joins TRBV29-1 and TRBJ2-3; 10 bases fit TRBD2. V lost 0 bases, J lost 4 bases, and 7 bases stayed unmatched. Germline-derived CDR1 and CDR2 are SQVTM and ANQGSEA. The CDR3 is 16 amino acids. CDR3 DNA: TGCAGCGTTGAAGATCTAGCGGGAGAAGGGGCAGATACGCAGTATTTT. Amino acid sequence: CSVEDLAGEGADTQYF.

This chain links TRBV5-8 with TRBJ2-5; D perhaps matches TRBD1 (5 bases). Germline V gene data show CDR1 as SGHTS and CDR2 as YDEGEE. The CDR3 consists of 14 residues. V shed 6 bases and J shed 1 base, with 13 bases lying between them. CDR3 bases: TGTGCCAGCACCCTCAGGGCGGTCCAAGAGACCCAGTACTTC. The encoded protein is CASTLRAVQETQYF.

This chain uses TRBV21-1 with TRBJ2-3; TRBD2 is taken as the D call from the table, unchecked against the DNA. TRBV21-1 represents a pseudogene. The CDR3 runs 14 residues. CDR3 region: CASSKREHADTQYF. CDR3 bases: TGTGCCAGCAGCAAGAGGGAACACGCGGATACGCAGTATTTT.

The V and J genes are TRBV14 and TRBJ2-1; 16 bases match TRBD2. Germline-derived CDR1 and CDR2 are SGHDN and FVKESK. With V trimmed by 1 base and J by 1 base, 4 bases remained unmatched. CDR3 length: 19 residues. The CDR3 DNA reads TGTGCCAGCAGCCAAGGTGGGACTAGCGGGAGGGTGTCCTACAATGAGCAGTTCTTC. It specifies CASSQGGTSGRVSYNEQFF.

The chain links TRBV7-9 to TRBJ1-2; no definite D call. CDR3 length equals 15 residues. V was cut by 4 bases and J by 4 bases, with 16 bases left in between. Germline-derived CDR1 and CDR2 are SEHNR and FQNEAQ (reference sequence). This chain's CDR3 is CASSSRQGGSYGYTF. CDR3 DNA sequence: TGTGCCAGCAGCTCGCGACAAGGCGGGAGCTATGGCTACACCTTC.

This clone has just a few counts. The rearrangement joins TRBV12-5 to TRBJ1-5; D is undetermined. CDR3 length: 13 residues. Trimming left V 6 bases short and J 3 bases short, with 9 bases between. Germline V lookup: CDR1 LGHNT, CDR2 FRNRAP. CDR3 sequence (DNA): TGTGCTAGTGGGAAAGAGAACAATCAGCCCCAGCATTTT. This sequence encodes CASGKENNQPQHF.

This chain links TRBV6-1 with TRBJ1-1; D is perhaps TRBD1 (6 bases). This CDR3 has 13 residues. V lost 0 bases and J lost 7, with 9 bases in between. CDR1 is MNHNS, CDR2 SASEGT, per germline. CDR3 bases: TGTGCCAGCAGTGAAGCCGGGACACTTGAAGCTTTCTTT. Translating gives CASSEAGTLEAFF.

The V gene is TRBV6-6, the J gene TRBJ2-2; D gene ambiguous. The CDR3 is made up of 16 amino acids. Trimming took 0 bases from V and 4 from J, leaving 12 bases between them. Germline V gene lookup returns CDR1 MNHNY and CDR2 SVGAGI (reference sequence). The CDR3 sequence: CASSYSYRVSTGELFF. The CDR3 DNA follows: TGTGCCAGCAGTTACTCGTATCGGGTTTCCACCGGGGAGCTGTTTTTT.

V is TRBV2 and J is TRBJ2-2, with D possibly TRBD2 on 6 matching bases. Germline V gene lookup returns CDR1 SNHLY and CDR2 FYNNEI. The CDR3 has 14 residues. Trimming cost V 9 bases and J 4 bases, with 15 bases left between them. The DNA for the CDR3 is TGTGCCAGTGGCCGGGCCGGGGGCACCGGGGAGCTGTTTTTT. It yields the protein CASGRAGGTGELFF. Combining the CDR3 with reference TRBV2 and TRBJ2-2 gives the whole variable domain EPEVTQTPSHQVTQMGQEVILRCVPISNHLYFYWYRQILGQKVEFLVSFYNNEISEKSEIFDDQFSVERPDGSNFTLKIRSTKLEDSAMYFCASGRAGGTGELFFGEGSRLTVL.